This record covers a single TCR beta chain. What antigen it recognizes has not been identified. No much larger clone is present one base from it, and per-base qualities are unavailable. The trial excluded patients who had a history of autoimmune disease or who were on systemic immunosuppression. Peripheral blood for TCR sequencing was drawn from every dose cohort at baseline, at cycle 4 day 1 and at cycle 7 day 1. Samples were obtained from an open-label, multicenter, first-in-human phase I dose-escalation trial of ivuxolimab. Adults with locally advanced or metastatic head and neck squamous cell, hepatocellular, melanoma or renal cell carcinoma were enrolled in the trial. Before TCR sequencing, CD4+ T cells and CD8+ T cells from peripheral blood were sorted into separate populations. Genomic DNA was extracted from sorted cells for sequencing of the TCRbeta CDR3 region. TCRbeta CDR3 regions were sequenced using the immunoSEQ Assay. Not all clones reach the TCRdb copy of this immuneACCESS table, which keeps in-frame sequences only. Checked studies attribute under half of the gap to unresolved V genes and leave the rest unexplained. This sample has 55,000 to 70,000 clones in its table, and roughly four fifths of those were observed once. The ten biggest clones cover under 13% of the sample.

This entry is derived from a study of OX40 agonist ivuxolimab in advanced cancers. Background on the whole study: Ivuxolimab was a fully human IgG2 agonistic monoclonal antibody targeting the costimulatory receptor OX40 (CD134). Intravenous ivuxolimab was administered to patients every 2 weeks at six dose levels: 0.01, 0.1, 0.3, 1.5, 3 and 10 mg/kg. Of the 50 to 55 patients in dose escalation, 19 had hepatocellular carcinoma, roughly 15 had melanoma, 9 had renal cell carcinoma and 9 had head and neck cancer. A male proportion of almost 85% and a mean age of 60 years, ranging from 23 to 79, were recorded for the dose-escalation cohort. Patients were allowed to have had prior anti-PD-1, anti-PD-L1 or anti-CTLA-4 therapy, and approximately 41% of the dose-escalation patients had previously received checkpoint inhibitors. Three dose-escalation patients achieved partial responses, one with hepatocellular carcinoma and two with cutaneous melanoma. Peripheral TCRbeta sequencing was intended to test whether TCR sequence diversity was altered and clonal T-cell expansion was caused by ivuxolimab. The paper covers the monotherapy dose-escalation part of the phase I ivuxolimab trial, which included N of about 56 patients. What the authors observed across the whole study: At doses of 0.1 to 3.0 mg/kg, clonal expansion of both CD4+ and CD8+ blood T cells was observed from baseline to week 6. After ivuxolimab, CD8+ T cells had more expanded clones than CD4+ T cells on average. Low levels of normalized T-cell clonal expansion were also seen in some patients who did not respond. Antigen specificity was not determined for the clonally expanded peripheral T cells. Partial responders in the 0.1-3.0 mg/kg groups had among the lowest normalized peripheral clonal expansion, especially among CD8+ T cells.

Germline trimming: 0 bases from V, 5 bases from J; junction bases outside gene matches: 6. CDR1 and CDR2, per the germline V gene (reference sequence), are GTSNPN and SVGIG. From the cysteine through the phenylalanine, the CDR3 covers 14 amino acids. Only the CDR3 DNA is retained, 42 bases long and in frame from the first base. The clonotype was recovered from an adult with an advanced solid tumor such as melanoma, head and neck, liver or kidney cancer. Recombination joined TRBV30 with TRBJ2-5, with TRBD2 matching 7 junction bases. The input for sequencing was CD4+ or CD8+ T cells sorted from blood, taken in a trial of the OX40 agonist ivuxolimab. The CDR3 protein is CAWSVPGRDETQYF. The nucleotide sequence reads TGTGCCTGGAGTGTCCCGGGGAGGGACGAGACCCAGTACTTC.